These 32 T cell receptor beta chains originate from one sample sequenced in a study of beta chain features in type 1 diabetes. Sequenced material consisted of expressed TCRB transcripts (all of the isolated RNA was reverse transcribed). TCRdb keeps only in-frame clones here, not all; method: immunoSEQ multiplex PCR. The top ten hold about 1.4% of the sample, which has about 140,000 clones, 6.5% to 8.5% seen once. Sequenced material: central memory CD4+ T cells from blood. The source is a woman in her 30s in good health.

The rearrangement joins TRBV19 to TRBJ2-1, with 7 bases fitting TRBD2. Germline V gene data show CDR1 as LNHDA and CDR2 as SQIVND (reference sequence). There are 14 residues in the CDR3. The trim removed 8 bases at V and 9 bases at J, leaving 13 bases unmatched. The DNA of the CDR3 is TGTGCCAGTTCGCCATGGGAGGGCCATCGTGAGCAGTTCTTC. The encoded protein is CASSPWEGHREQFF.

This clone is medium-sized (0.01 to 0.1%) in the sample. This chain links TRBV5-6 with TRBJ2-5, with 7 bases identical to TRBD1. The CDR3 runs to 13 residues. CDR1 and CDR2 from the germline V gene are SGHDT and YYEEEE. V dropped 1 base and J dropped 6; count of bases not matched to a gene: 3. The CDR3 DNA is TGTGCCAGCAGCTTGACAGGGGCACAGACCCAGTACTTC. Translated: CASSLTGAQTQYF. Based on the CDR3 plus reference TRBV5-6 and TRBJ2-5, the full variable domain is DAGVTQSPTHLIKTRGQQVTLRCSPKSGHDTVSWYQQALGQGPQFIFQYYEEEERQRGNFPDRFSGHQFPNYSSELNVNALLLGDSALYLCASSLTGAQTQYFGPGTRLLVL.

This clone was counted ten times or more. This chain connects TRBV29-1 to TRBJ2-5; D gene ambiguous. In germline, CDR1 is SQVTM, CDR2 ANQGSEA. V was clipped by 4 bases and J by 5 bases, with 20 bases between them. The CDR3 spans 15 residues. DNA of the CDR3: TGCAGCGTTGCGCGTGGCGGTCTATTGACGGAGACCCAGTACTTC. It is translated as CSVARGGLLTETQYF.

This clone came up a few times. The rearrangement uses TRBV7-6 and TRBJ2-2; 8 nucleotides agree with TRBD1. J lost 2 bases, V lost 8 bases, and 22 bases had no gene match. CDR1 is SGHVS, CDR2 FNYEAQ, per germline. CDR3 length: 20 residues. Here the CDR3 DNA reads TGTGCCAGCCGTCCTATGCCACCCTTGACAGGGGTGAATAACACCGGGGAGCTGTTTTTT. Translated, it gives CASRPMPPLTGVNNTGELFF.

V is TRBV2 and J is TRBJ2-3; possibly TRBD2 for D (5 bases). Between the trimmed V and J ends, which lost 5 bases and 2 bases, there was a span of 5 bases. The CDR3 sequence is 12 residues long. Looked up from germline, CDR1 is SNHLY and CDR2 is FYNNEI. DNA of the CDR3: TGTGCCAGCAGTCTAGCCACAGATACGCAGTATTTT. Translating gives CASSLATDTQYF.

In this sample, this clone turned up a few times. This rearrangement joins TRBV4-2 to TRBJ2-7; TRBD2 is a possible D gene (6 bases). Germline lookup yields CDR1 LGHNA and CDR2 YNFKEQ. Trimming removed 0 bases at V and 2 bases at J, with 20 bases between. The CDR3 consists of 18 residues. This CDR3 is CASSQDRSGEERAYEQYF. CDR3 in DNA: TGTGCCAGCAGCCAAGATCGGTCCGGGGAGGAGAGGGCCTACGAGCAGTACTTC.

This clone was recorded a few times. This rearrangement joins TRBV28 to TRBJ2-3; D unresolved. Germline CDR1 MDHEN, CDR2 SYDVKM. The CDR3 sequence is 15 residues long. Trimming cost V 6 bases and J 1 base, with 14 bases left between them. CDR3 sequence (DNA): TGTGCCAGCAGCCACTGGTCCGCCGGCACAGATACGCAGTATTTT. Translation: CASSHWSAGTDTQYF.

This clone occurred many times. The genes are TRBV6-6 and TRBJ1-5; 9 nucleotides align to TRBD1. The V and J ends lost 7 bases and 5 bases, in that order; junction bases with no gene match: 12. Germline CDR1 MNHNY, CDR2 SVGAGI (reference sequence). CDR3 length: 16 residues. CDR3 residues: CASKTGDRGGDQPQHF. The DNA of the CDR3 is TGTGCCAGCAAAACCGGAGACAGGGGGGGGGATCAGCCCCAGCATTTT.

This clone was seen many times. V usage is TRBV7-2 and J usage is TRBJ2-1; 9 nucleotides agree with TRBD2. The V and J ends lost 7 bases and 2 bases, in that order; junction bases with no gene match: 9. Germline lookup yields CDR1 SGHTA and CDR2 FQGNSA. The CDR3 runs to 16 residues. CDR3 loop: CASTEGGRVAYNEQFF. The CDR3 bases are TGTGCCAGCACCGAGGGCGGGAGGGTAGCCTACAATGAGCAGTTCTTC.

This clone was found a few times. CDR3 protein: CASSLGGTGDYGYTF. For the CDR3, the DNA is TGCGCCAGCAGCTTGGGAGGGACAGGGGACTATGGCTACACCTTC. The chain uses TRBV5-1 and TRBJ1-2; 10 bases are shared with TRBD1. Germline V gene sequence: CDR1 SGHRS, CDR2 YFSETQ. V dropped 0 bases and J dropped 3; count of bases not matched to a gene: 2. This CDR3 has 15 residues.

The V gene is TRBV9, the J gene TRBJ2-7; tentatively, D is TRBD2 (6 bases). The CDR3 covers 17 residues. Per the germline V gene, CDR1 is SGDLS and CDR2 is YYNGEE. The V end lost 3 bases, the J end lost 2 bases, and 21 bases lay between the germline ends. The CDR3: CASSAGGAARLPYEQYF. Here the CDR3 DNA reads TGTGCCAGCAGCGCCGGGGGAGCCGCGAGACTACCCTACGAGCAGTACTTC.

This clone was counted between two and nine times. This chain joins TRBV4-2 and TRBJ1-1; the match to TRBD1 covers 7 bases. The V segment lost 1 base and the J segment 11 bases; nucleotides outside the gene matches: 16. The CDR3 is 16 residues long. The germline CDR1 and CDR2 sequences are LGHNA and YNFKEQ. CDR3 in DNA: TGTGCCAGCAGCCAAGTCACCGGGCAGGGGGTCATACCGGCTTTCTTT. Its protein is CASSQVTGQGVIPAFF.

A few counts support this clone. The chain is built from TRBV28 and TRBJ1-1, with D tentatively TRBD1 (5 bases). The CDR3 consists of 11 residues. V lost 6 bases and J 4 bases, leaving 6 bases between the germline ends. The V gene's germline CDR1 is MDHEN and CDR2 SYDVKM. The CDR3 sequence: CASSGGTEAFF. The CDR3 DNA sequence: TGTGCCAGCAGCGGGGGCACTGAAGCTTTCTTT.

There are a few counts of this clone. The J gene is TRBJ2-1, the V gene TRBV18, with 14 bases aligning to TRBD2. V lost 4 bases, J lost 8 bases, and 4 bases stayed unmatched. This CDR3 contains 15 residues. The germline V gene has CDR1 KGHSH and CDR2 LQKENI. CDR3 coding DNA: TGTGCCAGCTCACTCGGGACTAGCGGGAGCTATGAGCAGTTCTTC. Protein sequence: CASSLGTSGSYEQFF.

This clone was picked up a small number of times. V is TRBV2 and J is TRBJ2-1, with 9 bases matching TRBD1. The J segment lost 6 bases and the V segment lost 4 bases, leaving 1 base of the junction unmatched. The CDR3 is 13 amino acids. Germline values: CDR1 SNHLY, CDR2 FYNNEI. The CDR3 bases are TGTGCCAGCAGTGGACAGGGGGGCAATGAGCAGTTCTTC. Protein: CASSGQGGNEQFF.

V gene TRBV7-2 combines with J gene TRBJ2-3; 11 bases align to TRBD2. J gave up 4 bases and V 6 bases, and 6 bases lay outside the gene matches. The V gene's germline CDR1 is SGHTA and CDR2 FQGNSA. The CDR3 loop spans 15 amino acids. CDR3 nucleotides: TGTGCCAGCAGTGTAGCGGGAGGGAGGGCAGATACGCAGTATTTT. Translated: CASSVAGGRADTQYF.

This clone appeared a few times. The CDR3 DNA is TGTGCCAGCAGCAAAGCGCTAGACAGTTGCTATCAGCCCCAGCATTTT. This sequence encodes CASSKALDSCYQPQHF. The chain combines TRBV21-1 with TRBJ1-5; TRBD1, as called in the table, went unchecked against the DNA. TRBV21-1 is assigned pseudogene status. This CDR3 has 16 amino acids.

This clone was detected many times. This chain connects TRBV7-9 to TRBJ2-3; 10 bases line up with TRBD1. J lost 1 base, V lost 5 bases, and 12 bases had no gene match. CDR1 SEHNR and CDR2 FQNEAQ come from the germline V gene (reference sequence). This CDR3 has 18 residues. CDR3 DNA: TGTGCCAGCAGCCGCCCCGGGACAGGGGTTTCAGGCACAGATACGCAGTATTTT. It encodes CASSRPGTGVSGTDTQYF.

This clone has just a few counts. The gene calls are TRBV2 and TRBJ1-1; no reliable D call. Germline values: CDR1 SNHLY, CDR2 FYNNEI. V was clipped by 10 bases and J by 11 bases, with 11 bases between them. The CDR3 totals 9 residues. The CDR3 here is CAKEARAFF. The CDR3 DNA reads TGTGCCAAGGAGGCCCGGGCTTTCTTT.

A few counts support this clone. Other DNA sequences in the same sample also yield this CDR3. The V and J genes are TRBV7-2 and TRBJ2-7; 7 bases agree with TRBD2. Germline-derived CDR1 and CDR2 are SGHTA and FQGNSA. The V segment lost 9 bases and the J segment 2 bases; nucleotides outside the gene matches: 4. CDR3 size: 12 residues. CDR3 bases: TGTGCCAGTTCTAGCGGCACCTACGAGCAGTACTTC. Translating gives CASSSGTYEQYF. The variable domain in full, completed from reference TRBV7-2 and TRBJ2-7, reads GAGVSQSPSNKVTEKGKDVELRCDPISGHTALYWYRQSLGQGLEFLIYFQGNSAPDKSGLPSDRFSAERTGGSVSTLTIQRTQQEDSAVYLCASSSGTYEQYFGPGTRLTVT.

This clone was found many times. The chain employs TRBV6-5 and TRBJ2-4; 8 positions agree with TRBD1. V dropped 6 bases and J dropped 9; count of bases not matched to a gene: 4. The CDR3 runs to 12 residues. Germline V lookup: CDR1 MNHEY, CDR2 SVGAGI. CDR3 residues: CASRDRAGIQYF. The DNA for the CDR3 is TGTGCCAGCAGGGACAGGGCCGGCATTCAGTACTTC.

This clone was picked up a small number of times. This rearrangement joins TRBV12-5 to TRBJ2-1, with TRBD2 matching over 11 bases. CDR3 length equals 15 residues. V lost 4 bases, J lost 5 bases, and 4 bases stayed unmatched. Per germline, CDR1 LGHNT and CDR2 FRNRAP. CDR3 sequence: CASGSGLAADNEQFF. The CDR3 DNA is TGTGCTAGTGGTTCGGGACTAGCGGCCGACAATGAGCAGTTCTTC.

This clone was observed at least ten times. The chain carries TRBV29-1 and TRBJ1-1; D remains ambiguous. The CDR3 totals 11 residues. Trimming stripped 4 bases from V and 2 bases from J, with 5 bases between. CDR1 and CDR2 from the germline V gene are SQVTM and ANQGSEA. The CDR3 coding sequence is TGCAGCGTTGTGACTAACACTGAAGCTTTCTTT. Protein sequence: CSVVTNTEAFF.

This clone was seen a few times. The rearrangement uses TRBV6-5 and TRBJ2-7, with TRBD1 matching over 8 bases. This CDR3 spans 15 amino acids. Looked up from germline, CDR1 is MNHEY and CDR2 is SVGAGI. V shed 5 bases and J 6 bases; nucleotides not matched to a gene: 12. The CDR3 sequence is CASSLNPTGVGEQYF. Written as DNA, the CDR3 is TGTGCCAGCAGTCTAAACCCGACAGGGGTTGGCGAGCAGTACTTC.

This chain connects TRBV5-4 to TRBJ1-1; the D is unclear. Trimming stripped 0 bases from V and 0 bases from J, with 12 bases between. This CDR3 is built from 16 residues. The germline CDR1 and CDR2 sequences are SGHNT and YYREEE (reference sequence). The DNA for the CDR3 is TGTGCCAGCAGCTTGGGACACAAGTCGATGAACACTGAAGCTTTCTTT. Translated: CASSLGHKSMNTEAFF.

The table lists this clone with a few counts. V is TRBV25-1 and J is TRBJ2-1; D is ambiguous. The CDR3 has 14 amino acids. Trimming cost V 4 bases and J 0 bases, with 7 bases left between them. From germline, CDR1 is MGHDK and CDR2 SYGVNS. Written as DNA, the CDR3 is TGTGCCAGCAGTGCCTCTAGCTCCTACAATGAGCAGTTCTTC. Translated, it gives CASSASSSYNEQFF.

The CDR3 coding sequence is TGTGCCAGTAACCTGGACAGGGTTAGCAATCAGCCCCAGCATTTT. Translation gives CASNLDRVSNQPQHF. The V gene is TRBV19, the J gene TRBJ1-5, with 8 bases identical to TRBD1. This CDR3 has 15 residues. Trimming at V came to 7 bases and at J to 0 bases, leaving 5 bases not matched to a gene. CDR1 and CDR2 (germline): LNHDA, SQIVND (reference sequence). The variable domain in full, with the rest retrieved from reference TRBV19 and TRBJ1-5, is DGGITQSPKYLFRKEGQNVTLSCEQNLNHDAMYWYRQDPGQGLRLIYYSQIVNDFQKGDIAEGYSVSREKKESFPLTVTSAQKNPTAFYLCASNLDRVSNQPQHFGDGTRLSIL.

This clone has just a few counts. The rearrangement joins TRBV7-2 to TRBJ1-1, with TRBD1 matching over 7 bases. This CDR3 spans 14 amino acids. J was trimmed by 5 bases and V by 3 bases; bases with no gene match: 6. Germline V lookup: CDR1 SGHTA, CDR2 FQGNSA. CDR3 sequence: CASSFDRVRTEAFF. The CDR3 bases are TGTGCCAGCAGCTTTGACAGGGTGAGGACTGAAGCTTTCTTT.

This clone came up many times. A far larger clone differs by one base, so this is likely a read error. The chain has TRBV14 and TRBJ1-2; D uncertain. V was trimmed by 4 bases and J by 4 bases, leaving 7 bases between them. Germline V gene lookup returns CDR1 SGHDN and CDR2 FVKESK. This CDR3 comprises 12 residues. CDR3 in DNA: TGTGCCAGCAGCCCCGACACCTATGGCTACACCTTC. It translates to CASSPDTYGYTF. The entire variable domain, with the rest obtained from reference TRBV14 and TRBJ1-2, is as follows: EAGVTQFPSHSVIEKGQTVTLRCDPISGHDNLYWYRRVMGKEIKFLLHFVKESKQDESGMPNNRFLAERTGGTYSTLKVQPAELEDSGVYFCASSPDTYGYTFGSGTRLTVV.

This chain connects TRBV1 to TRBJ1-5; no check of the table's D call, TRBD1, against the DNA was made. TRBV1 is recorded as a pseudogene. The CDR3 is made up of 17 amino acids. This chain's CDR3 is CTSSLVTGTGGNQPQHF. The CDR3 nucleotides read TGCACCAGCAGCCTCGTAACCGGGACAGGGGGAAATCAGCCCCAGCATTTT.

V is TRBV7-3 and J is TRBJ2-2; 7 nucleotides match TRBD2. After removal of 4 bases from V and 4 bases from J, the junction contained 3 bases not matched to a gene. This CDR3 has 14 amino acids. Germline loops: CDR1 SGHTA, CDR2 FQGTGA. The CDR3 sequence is CASSSGLFTGELFF. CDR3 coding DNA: TGTGCCAGCAGCTCGGGACTATTCACCGGGGAGCTGTTTTTT. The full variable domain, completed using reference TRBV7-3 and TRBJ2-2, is GAGVSQTPSNKVTEKGKYVELRCDPISGHTALYWYRQSLGQGPEFLIYFQGTGAADDSGLPNDRFFAVRPEGSVSTLKIQRTERGDSAVYLCASSSGLFTGELFFGEGSRLTVL.

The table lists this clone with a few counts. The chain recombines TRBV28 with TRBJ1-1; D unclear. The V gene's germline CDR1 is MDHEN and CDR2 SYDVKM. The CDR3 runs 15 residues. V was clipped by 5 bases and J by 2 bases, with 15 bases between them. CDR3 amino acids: CASSPGLRSNTEAFF. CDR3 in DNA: TGTGCCAGCAGTCCCGGGTTGCGTAGTAACACTGAAGCTTTCTTT.